This passage covers 21 T cell receptor beta chains from one sample sequenced in a study of T cell responses to AZD1222 COVID-19 vaccine. The repertoire was sequenced with immunoSEQ multiplex PCR; TCRdb's copy has only in-frame clones and lacks some. The profile covers 180,000 or so clones, with about 91% appearing a single time and 1.3% taken by the ten largest. The sequences come from peripheral blood, collected 28 days after the second AZD1222 dose. These receptors came from an adult who received the AZD1222 COVID-19 vaccine.

This rearrangement joins TRBV12-5 to TRBJ1-2; D might be TRBD1 (6 bases). With 6 bases removed from V and 7 bases from J, the gap between germline ends came to 15 bases. Germline lookup yields CDR1 LGHNT and CDR2 FRNRAP. The CDR3 sequence is 13 residues long. The CDR3 DNA reads TGTGCTAGTGGACAGCAGGGGCTCGGTGGCTACACCTTC. It yields the protein CASGQQGLGGYTF.

V is TRBV2 and J is TRBJ2-3, with D unresolved. The CDR3 loop spans 10 amino acids. Germline V gene sequence: CDR1 SNHLY, CDR2 FYNNEI. The ends were cut back, 4 bases at V and 6 bases at J, with 2 bases in the middle. CDR3 sequence: CASSVDTQYF. The CDR3 DNA follows: TGTGCCAGCAGTGTGGATACGCAGTATTTT.

This rearrangement joins TRBV11-2 to TRBJ2-3; TRBD1 matches 9 bases. Germline CDR1 SGHAT, CDR2 FQNNGV. This CDR3 is built from 15 residues. Germline trimming cut 6 bases from V and 1 base from J; bases unmatched to any gene: 5. In DNA, the CDR3 is TGTGCCAGCAGACTTACAGGGGGCCGCACAGATACGCAGTATTTT. Its protein is CASRLTGGRTDTQYF.

The CDR3 coding sequence is TGTGCCAGCAGCCAAGAATGGTTAGCGGGGGCCTTTAACACCGGGGAGCTGTTTTTT. Encoded protein: CASSQEWLAGAFNTGELFF. The chain is built from TRBV3-1 (or the pseudogene TRBV3-2) and TRBJ2-2, with TRBD2 matching 9 bases. Germline CDR1 LGHDT, CDR2 YNNKEL (reference sequence). The junction had 10 bases not matched to a gene; V was cut back by 0 bases and J by 2 bases. This CDR3 spans 19 amino acids.

This sequence joins TRBV6-5 and TRBJ2-5; D gene uncertain. From germline, CDR1 is MNHEY and CDR2 SVGAGI. Trimming shortened V by 4 bases and J by 5 bases, and 17 bases separated the two germline ends. CDR3 length: 15 residues. In nucleotides, the CDR3 is TGTGCCAGCAGTTCGGGTGTTAAGGCCAGGGAGACCCAGTACTTC. It specifies CASSSGVKARETQYF.

The V and J genes are TRBV4-2 and TRBJ1-1; D call uncertain. Germline CDR1 and CDR2: LGHNA and YNFKEQ. Trimming took 1 base from V and 2 from J, leaving 11 bases between them. CDR3 length: 15 residues. CDR3 protein: CASSQVYGSNTEAFF. CDR3 bases: TGTGCCAGCAGCCAAGTGTACGGGAGCAACACTGAAGCTTTCTTT.

V is TRBV28 and J is TRBJ2-2; unclear D gene. With 3 bases removed from V and 0 bases from J, the gap between germline ends came to 8 bases. The CDR3 spans 15 residues. In germline, CDR1 is MDHEN, CDR2 SYDVKM. The CDR3: CASSFRSTNTGELFF. As DNA, the CDR3 is TGTGCCAGCAGTTTTCGGTCGACGAACACCGGGGAGCTGTTTTTT.

The chain carries TRBV30 and TRBJ1-3, with a tentative D call TRBD1 (6 bases). Trimming cost V 0 bases and J 0 bases, with 15 bases left between them. The germline CDR1 and CDR2 sequences are GTSNPN and SVGIG (reference sequence). This CDR3 spans 17 amino acids. The CDR3 DNA reads TGTGCCTGGAGTGTAATGCAGGGGACCTTCTCTGGAAACACCATATATTTT. Its protein is CAWSVMQGTFSGNTIYF.

This clone has a single count. The DNA is omitted, as the CDR3 cannot be located on it reliably, and the CDR3 follows TCRdb's listing. V is TRBV28 and J is TRBJ1-1. Both ends counted, the CDR3 spans 12 residues. Germline-derived CDR1 and CDR2 are MDHEN and SYDVKM. Here the CDR3 reads CASSFGVGSVFF.

The J gene is TRBJ1-2, the V gene TRBV7-9; D not resolved. V gave up 7 bases and J gave up 2 bases, with 8 bases separating them. CDR1 and CDR2 (germline): SEHNR, FQNEAQ (reference sequence). This CDR3 has 12 residues. CDR3 loop: CASTGNNYGYTF. The CDR3 nucleotides are TGTGCCAGCACCGGGAACAACTATGGCTACACCTTC.

The chain joins TRBV5-1 to TRBJ1-4; D gene ambiguous. V shed 0 bases and J shed 7 bases, with 16 bases lying between them. CDR3 size: 16 residues. Germline loops: CDR1 SGHRS, CDR2 YFSETQ. CDR3 sequence reads: CASSLVAGEGREKLFF. The CDR3 DNA is TGCGCCAGCAGCTTGGTGGCTGGGGAGGGTCGTGAAAAACTGTTTTTT.

This sequence joins TRBV7-8 and TRBJ2-7, with D possibly TRBD1 on 6 matching bases. CDR1 is SGHVS and CDR2 is FQNEAQ in the germline V gene. V was clipped by 0 bases and J by 2 bases, with 20 bases between them. The CDR3 has 18 amino acids. The DNA of the CDR3 is TGTGCCAGCAGCTTAGCGGACCCCGGACAGCTCAGAACCTACGAGCAGTACTTC. As protein: CASSLADPGQLRTYEQYF.

The chain combines TRBV5-1 with TRBJ2-7; TRBD1 matches 7 bases. V was pared by 6 bases and J by 1 base, with 7 bases of the junction left unmatched. Germline V lookup: CDR1 SGHRS, CDR2 YFSETQ. The CDR3 runs to 14 residues. CDR3 residues: CASTQTGRSYEQYF. CDR3 DNA: TGCGCCAGCACCCAGACAGGGCGGTCCTACGAGCAGTACTTC.

The V call is TRBV5-6, the J call TRBJ1-5; 8 nucleotides line up with TRBD1. Germline V lookup: CDR1 SGHDT, CDR2 YYEEEE. The trim removed 4 bases at V and 2 bases at J, leaving 5 bases unmatched. The CDR3 contains 15 residues. The CDR3 is CASSDRGLGNQPQHF. As DNA, the CDR3 is TGTGCCAGCAGCGACAGGGGCCTAGGCAATCAGCCCCAGCATTTT.

The CDR3 DNA reads as TGTGCCAGCACGGAGGTGAGCTCTGGAAACACCATATATTTT. It yields the protein CASTEVSSGNTIYF. The V call is TRBV2, the J call TRBJ1-3; D is unclear. The V gene's germline CDR1 is SNHLY and CDR2 FYNNEI. CDR3 length equals 14 residues. With 7 bases removed from V and 0 bases from J, the gap between germline ends came to 10 bases.

V is TRBV11-2 and J is TRBJ2-1; weak D call: TRBD2 (6 bases). The CDR3 totals 13 residues. Between the trimmed V and J ends, which lost 1 base and 10 bases, there was a span of 11 bases. Germline assignment: CDR1 SGHAT and CDR2 FQNNGV. This chain's CDR3 is CASSLAVAGEQFF. CDR3 bases: TGTGCCAGCAGCTTAGCGGTCGCGGGAGAGCAGTTCTTC.

This chain connects TRBV28 to TRBJ1-1; TRBD1 aligns across 8 bases. CDR3 length: 14 amino acids. Germline loops: CDR1 MDHEN, CDR2 SYDVKM. V shed 6 bases and J 6 bases; nucleotides not matched to a gene: 9. Written as DNA, the CDR3 is TGTGCCAGCAGAACCGCAGGGGGCGGCGCTGAAGCTTTCTTT. This codes for CASRTAGGGAEAFF.

V usage is TRBV30 and J usage is TRBJ1-1; 11 bases are a match to TRBD1. With 2 bases clipped from V and 5 bases from J, the junction kept 10 bases outside the gene matches. Germline V gene lookup returns CDR1 GTSNPN and CDR2 SVGIG (reference sequence). CDR3 length equals 16 residues. CDR3: CAWSTGTGGIGTEAFF. The CDR3 DNA sequence: TGTGCCTGGAGTACCGGGACAGGGGGGATAGGGACTGAAGCTTTCTTT.

A few counts support this clone. The chain joins TRBV3-1 (or the pseudogene TRBV3-2) to TRBJ2-3; D unclear. Germline V CDR1 and CDR2: LGHDT, YNNKEL (reference sequence). There are 16 residues in the CDR3. V gave up 5 bases and J gave up 2 bases, with 17 bases separating them. The CDR3 DNA reads as TGTGCCAGCAGCGCCGGGCCAAACACGGCCACAGATACGCAGTATTTT. Its translation is CASSAGPNTATDTQYF.

This CDR3 reads CASSQDGVAGGTNTQYF. The CDR3 DNA sequence: TGCGCCAGCAGCCAAGATGGGGTGGCGGGAGGGACGAATACGCAGTATTTT. The V and J genes are TRBV4-3 and TRBJ2-3; TRBD2 matches at 9 bases. The ends lost 0 bases at V and 7 bases at J; junction bases unmatched: 11. Germline CDR1 reads LGHNA; CDR2 reads YSLEER. This CDR3 has 17 amino acids.

This sequence joins TRBV27 and TRBJ2-7, with 8 positions matching TRBD1. The length of the CDR3 is 12 residues. Germline CDR1 reads MNHEY; CDR2 reads SMNVEV (reference sequence). Trimming at V came to 6 bases and at J to 6 bases, leaving 4 bases not matched to a gene. The CDR3 DNA reads TGTGCCAGCAGCCGTACAGGGGGCGAGCAGTACTTC. This translates into CASSRTGGEQYF.